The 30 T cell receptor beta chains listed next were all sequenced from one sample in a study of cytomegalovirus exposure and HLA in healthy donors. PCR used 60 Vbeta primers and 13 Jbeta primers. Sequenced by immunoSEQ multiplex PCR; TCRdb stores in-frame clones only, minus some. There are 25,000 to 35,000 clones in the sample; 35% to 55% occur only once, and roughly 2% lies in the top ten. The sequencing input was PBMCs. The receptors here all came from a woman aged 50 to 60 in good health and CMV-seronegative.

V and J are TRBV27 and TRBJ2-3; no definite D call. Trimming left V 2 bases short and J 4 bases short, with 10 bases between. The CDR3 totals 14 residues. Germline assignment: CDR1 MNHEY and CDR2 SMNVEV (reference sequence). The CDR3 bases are TGTGCCAGCAGTTTAACCAGGAACGCAGATACGCAGTATTTT. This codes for CASSLTRNADTQYF.

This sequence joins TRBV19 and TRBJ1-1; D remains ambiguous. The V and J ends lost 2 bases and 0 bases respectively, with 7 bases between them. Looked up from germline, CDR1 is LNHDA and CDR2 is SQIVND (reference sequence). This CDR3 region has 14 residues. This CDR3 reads CASSISRVNTEAFF. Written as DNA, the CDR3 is TGTGCCAGTAGTATAAGTCGGGTGAACACTGAAGCTTTCTTT.

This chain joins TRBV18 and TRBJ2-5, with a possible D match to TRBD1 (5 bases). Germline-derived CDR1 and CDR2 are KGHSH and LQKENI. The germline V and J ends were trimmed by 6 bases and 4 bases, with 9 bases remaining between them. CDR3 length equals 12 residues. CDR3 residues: CASSPRGETQYF. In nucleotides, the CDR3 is TGTGCCAGCTCTCCAAGGGGAGAGACCCAGTACTTC. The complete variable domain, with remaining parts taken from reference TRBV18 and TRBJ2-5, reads NAGVMQNPRHLVRRRGQEARLRCSPMKGHSHVYWYRQLPEEGLKFMVYLQKENIIDESGMPKERFSAEFPKEGPSILRIQQVVRGDSAAYFCASSPRGETQYFGPGTRLLVL.

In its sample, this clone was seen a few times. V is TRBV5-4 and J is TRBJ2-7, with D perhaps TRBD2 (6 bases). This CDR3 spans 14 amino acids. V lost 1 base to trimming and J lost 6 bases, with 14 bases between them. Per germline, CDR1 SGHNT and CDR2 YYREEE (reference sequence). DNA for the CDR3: TGTGCCAGCAGCTTGATTGGAGGGAAGAGCGAGCAGTACTTC. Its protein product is CASSLIGGKSEQYF.

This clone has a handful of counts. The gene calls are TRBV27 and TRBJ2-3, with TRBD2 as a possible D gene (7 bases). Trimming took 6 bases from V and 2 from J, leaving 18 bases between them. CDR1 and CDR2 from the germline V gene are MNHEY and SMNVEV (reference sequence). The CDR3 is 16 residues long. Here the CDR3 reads CASRGAGARFTDTQYF. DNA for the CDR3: TGTGCCAGCAGGGGGGCGGGGGCCCGGTTCACAGATACGCAGTATTTT.

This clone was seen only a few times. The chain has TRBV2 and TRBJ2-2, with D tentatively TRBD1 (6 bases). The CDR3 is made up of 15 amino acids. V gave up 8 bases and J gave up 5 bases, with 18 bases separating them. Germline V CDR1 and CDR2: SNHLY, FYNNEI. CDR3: CASRIQDSITGELFF. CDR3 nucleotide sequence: TGTGCCAGCCGGATCCAGGACAGCATAACCGGGGAGCTGTTTTTT.

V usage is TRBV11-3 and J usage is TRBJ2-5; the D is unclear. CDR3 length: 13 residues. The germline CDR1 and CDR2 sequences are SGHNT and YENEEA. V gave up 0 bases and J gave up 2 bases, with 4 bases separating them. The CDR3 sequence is CASSLEQQETQYF. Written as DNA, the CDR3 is TGTGCCAGCAGCTTAGAACAGCAAGAGACCCAGTACTTC. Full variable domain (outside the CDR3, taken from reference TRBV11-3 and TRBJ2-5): EAGVVQSPRYKIIEKKQPVAFWCNPISGHNTLYWYLQNLGQGPELLIRYENEEAVDDSQLPKDRFSAERLKGVDSTLKIQPAELGDSAVYLCASSLEQQETQYFGPGTRLLVL.

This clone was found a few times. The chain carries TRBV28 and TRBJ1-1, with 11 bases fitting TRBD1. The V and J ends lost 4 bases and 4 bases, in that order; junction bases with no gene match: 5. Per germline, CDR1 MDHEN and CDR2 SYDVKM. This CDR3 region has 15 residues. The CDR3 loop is CASSYRGQGGTEAFF. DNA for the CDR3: TGTGCCAGCAGTTACCGGGGACAGGGGGGCACTGAAGCTTTCTTT.

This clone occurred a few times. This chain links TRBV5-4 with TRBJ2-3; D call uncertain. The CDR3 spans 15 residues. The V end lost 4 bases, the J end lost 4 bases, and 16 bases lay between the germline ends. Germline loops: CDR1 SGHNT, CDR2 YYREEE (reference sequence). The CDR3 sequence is CASSPLPRRPDTQYF. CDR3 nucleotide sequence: TGTGCCAGCAGCCCCTTACCCCGGAGACCAGATACGCAGTATTTT.

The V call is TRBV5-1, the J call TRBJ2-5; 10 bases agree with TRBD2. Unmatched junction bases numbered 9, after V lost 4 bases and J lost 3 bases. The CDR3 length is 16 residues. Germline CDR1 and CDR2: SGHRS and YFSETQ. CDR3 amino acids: CASSGGWLAGEETQYF. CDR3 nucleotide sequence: TGCGCCAGCAGCGGCGGATGGCTAGCGGGGGAAGAGACCCAGTACTTC. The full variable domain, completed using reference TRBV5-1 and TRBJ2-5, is KAGVTQTPRYLIKTRGQQVTLSCSPISGHRSVSWYQQTPGQGLQFLFEYFSETQRNKGNFPGRFSGRQFSNSRSEMNVSTLELGDSALYLCASSGGWLAGEETQYFGPGTRLLVL.

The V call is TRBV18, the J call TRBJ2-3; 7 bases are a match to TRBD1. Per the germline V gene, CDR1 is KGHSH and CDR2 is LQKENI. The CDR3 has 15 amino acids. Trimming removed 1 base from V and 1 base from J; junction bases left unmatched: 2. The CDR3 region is CASSPQGAGTDTQYF. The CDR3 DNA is TGTGCCAGCTCACCACAGGGGGCGGGCACAGATACGCAGTATTTT.

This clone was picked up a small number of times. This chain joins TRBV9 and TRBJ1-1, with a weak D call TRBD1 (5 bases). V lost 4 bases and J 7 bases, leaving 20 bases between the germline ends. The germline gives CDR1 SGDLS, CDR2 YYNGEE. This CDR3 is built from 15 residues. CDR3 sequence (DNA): TGTGCCAGCAGCATCCCTACCAGGGATTTGGGTGAAGCTTTCTTT. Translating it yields CASSIPTRDLGEAFF.

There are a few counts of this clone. The CDR3 protein is CAISERGAGETQYF. In nucleotides, the CDR3 is TGTGCCATCAGTGAAAGGGGCGCCGGGGAGACCCAGTACTTC. V usage is TRBV10-3 and J usage is TRBJ2-5, with D perhaps TRBD1 (5 bases). This CDR3 is built from 14 residues. V was trimmed by 3 bases and J by 5 bases, leaving 13 bases between them. From germline, CDR1 is ENHRY and CDR2 SYGVKD.

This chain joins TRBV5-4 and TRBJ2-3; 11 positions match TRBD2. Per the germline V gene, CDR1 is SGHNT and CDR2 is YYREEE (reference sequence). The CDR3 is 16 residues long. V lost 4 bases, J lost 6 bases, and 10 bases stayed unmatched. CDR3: CASSRSIAGGVDTQYF. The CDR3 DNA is TGTGCCAGCAGCCGATCGATAGCGGGGGGGGTGGATACGCAGTATTTT.

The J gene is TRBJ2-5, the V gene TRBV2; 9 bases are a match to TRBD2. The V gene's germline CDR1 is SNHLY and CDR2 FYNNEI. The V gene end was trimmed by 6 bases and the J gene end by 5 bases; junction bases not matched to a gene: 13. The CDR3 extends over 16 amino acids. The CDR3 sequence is CASRGLFSGGRETQYF. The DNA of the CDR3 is TGTGCCAGCAGAGGTCTTTTTAGCGGGGGCAGGGAGACCCAGTACTTC.

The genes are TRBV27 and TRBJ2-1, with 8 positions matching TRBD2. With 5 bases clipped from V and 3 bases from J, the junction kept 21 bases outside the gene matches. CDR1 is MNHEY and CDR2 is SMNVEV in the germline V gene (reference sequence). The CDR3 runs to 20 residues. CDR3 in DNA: TGTGCCAGCAGTCTACGGAGCCCGGGCCGCTCGGGGGGGGGCTACAATGAGCAGTTCTTC. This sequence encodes CASSLRSPGRSGGGYNEQFF.

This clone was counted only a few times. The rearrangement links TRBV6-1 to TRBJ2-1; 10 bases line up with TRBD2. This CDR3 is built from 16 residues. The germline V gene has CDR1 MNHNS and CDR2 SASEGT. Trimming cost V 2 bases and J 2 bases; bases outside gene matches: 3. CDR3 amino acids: CASSEPSGRAYNEQFF. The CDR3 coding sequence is TGTGCCAGCAGTGAACCAAGCGGGAGGGCCTACAATGAGCAGTTCTTC.

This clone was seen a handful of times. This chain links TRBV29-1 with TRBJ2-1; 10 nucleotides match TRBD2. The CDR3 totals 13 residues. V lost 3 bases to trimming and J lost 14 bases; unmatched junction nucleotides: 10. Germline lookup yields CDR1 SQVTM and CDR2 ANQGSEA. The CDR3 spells CSVDQGSGGSKFF. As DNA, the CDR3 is TGCAGCGTTGATCAAGGTAGCGGGGGGTCGAAGTTCTTC.

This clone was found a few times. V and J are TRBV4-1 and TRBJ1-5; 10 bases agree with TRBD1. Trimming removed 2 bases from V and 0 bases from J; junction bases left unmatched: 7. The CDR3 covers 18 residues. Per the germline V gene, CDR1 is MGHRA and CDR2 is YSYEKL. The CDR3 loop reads CASSQYRTGGYSNQPQHF. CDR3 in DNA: TGCGCCAGCAGCCAATACCGGACAGGGGGATATAGCAATCAGCCCCAGCATTTT.

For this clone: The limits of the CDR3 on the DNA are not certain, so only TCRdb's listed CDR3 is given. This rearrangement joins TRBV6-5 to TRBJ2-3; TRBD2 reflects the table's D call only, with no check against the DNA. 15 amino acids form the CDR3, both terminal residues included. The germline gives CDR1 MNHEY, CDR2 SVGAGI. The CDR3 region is CASSSSGGPSDTQYF.

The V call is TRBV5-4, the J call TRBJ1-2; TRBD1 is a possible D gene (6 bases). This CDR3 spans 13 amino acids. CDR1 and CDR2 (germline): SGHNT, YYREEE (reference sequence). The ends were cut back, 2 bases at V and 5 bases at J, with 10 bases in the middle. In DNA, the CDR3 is TGTGCCAGCAGCTTCACAGGGTCATATGGCTACACCTTC. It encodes CASSFTGSYGYTF.

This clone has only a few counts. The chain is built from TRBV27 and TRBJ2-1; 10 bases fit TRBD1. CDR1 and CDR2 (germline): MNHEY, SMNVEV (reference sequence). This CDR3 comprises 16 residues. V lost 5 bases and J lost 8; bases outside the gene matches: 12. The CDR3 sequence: CASSPPRGTGVYEQFF. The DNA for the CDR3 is TGTGCCAGCAGTCCGCCCAGGGGGACAGGGGTATATGAGCAGTTCTTC.

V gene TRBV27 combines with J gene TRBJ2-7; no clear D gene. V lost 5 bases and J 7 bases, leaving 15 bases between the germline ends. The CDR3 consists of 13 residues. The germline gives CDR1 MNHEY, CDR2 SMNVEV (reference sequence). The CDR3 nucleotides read TGTGCCAGCAGTCAATCGCCCAGGTGGGAGCAGTACTTC. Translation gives CASSQSPRWEQYF.

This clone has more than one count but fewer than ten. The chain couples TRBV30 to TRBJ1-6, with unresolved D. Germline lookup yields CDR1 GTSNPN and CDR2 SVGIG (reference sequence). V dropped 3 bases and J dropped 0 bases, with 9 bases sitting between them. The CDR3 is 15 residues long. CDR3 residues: CAWRGEGSYNSPLHF. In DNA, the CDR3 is TGTGCCTGGAGGGGAGAGGGCTCCTATAATTCACCCCTCCACTTT.

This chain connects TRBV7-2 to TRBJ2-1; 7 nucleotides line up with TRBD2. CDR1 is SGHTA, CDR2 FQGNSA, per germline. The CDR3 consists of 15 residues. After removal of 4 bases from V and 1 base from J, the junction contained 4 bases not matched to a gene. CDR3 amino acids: CASSSSGMSYNEQFF. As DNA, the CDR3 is TGTGCCAGCAGCTCCAGCGGGATGTCCTACAATGAGCAGTTCTTC.

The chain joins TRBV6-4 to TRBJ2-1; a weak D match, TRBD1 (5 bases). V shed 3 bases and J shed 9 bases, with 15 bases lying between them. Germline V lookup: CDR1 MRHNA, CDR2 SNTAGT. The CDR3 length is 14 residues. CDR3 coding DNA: TGTGCCAGCAGTGATTCCCCAGGGATCGGTGAGCAGTTCTTC. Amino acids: CASSDSPGIGEQFF.

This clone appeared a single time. The CDR3 loop is CASSFAGLAGGEQFF. The CDR3 DNA sequence: TGTGCCAGCAGCTTCGCAGGACTAGCGGGCGGGGAGCAGTTCTTC. The chain has TRBV7-2 and TRBJ2-1, with TRBD2 identical over 11 bases. The germline gives CDR1 SGHTA, CDR2 FQGNSA. The CDR3 length is 15 residues. J was trimmed by 10 bases and V by 3 bases; bases with no gene match: 8.

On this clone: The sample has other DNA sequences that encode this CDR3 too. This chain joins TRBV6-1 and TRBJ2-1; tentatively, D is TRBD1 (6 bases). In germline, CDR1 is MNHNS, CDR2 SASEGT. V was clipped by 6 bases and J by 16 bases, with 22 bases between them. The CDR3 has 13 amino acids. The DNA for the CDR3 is TGTGCCAGCAGCCTCAACAGAGGACAGCTAAAATTCTTC. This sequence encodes CASSLNRGQLKFF.

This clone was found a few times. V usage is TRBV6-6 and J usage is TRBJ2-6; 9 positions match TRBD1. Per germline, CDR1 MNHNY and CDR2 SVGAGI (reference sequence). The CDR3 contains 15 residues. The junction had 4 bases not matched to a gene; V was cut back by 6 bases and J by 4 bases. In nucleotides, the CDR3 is TGTGCCAGCAGACAGGGGGCGCCCGGGGCCAACGTCCTGACTTTC. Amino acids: CASRQGAPGANVLTF.

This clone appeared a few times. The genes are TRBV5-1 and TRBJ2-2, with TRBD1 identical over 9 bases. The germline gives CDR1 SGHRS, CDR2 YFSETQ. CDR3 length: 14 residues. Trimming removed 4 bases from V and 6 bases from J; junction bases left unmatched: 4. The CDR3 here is CASSQGQGPGELFF. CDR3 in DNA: TGCGCCAGCAGCCAAGGACAGGGGCCCGGGGAGCTGTTTTTT.